The T cell receptor (beta chain) described here comes from a study of T-cell reconstitution after alpha-beta-depleted transplantation in children. TCRbeta library preparation incorporated unique molecular identifiers. TCRdb reprocessed the PCR reads with MiXCR, giving one entry per CDR3 protein. The sample consists of 530,000 or so distinct CDR3 sequences, about a quarter of them appearing once. Study-wide results and limits: Most T-cell counts and diversity one year after the transplant came from T cells that were newly produced. Alpha-beta T cells present about two months after transplant were reported to originate from several hundred expanded graft clones. Some patients' high day-60 TCRbeta diversity was attributed to recipient cells surviving conditioning.

With regard to this clonotype: What it binds is unknown.

This CDR3 comprises 15 residues. With 7 bases clipped from V and 3 bases from J, the junction kept 7 bases outside the gene matches. The germline gives CDR1 SGHRS, CDR2 YFSETQ. The sequence came from a boy under two years old with Wiskott-Aldrich syndrome, due to receive a stem cell transplant. The chain has TRBV5-1 and TRBJ2-3; 11 bases agree with TRBD1. The specimen comprised PBMCs, sampled before TCRalphabeta/CD19-depleted stem cell transplant. This chain's CDR3 is CASRIGTGGTDTQYF. As DNA, the CDR3 is TGCGCCAGCCGAATCGGGACAGGGGGAACAGATACGCAGTATTTT.